One sample yielded the 25 T cell receptor beta chains listed below, sequenced in a study of T cell responses to AZD1222 COVID-19 vaccine. Only in-frame clones appear in the TCRdb table, and some are missing; sequencing was by immunoSEQ multiplex PCR. Among about 120,000 clones listed, over 80% were seen once. Source: peripheral blood, taken 28 days after the second AZD1222 dose. These receptors were taken from an adult who received the AZD1222 COVID-19 vaccine.

J is TRBJ2-3 and V is TRBV29-1, with D unresolved. V lost 4 bases and J lost 2, with 13 bases in between. The CDR3 runs 14 residues. Germline lookup yields CDR1 SQVTM and CDR2 ANQGSEA. The CDR3 nucleotides read TGCAGCGTTGTTGGCCTGCTTTACACAGATACGCAGTATTTT. Its protein is CSVVGLLYTDTQYF.

This chain uses TRBV27 with TRBJ1-5, with 8 bases fitting TRBD1. Germline assignment: CDR1 MNHEY and CDR2 SMNVEV (reference sequence). The CDR3 totals 15 residues. The junction had 7 bases not matched to a gene; V was cut back by 5 bases and J by 4 bases. CDR3 protein: CASSAGQGLNQPQHF. DNA for the CDR3: TGTGCCAGCAGTGCCGGACAGGGACTAAATCAGCCCCAGCATTTT.

The chain uses TRBV3-1 (or the pseudogene TRBV3-2) and TRBJ2-1, with 9 bases matching TRBD2. The J segment lost 6 bases and the V segment lost 0 bases, leaving 3 bases of the junction unmatched. CDR3 length equals 15 residues. Germline assignment: CDR1 LGHDT and CDR2 YNNKEL (reference sequence). The DNA of the CDR3 is TGTGCCAGCAGCCAAGATCCAGCGGGGGGCAATGAGCAGTTCTTC. Its protein is CASSQDPAGGNEQFF.

The genes are TRBV18 and TRBJ2-1, with TRBD2 identical over 9 bases. The V gene's germline CDR1 is KGHSH and CDR2 LQKENI. Unmatched junction bases numbered 7, after V lost 3 bases and J lost 10 bases. The CDR3 extends over 14 amino acids. This CDR3 is CASSPLAGMGEQFF. The CDR3 nucleotides read TGTGCCAGCTCACCTCTAGCGGGAATGGGGGAGCAGTTCTTC.

A single count supports this clone. The chain links TRBV5-1 to TRBJ2-3; TRBD1 might be the D (5 bases). Per the germline V gene, CDR1 is SGHRS and CDR2 is YFSETQ. This CDR3 contains 14 residues. Trimming pared 5 bases from V and 2 bases from J, leaving 12 bases between. CDR3 DNA sequence: TGCGCCAGCAGATGGGGCAGTGACACAGATACGCAGTATTTT. It codes for CASRWGSDTDTQYF.

V usage is TRBV28 and J usage is TRBJ2-1; TRBD1 agrees at 7 bases. The germline V gene has CDR1 MDHEN and CDR2 SYDVKM. Germline trimming cut 6 bases from V and 2 bases from J; bases unmatched to any gene: 7. The CDR3 loop spans 15 amino acids. DNA for the CDR3: TGTGCCAGCAGCCCACAGGGGATAGCCTACAATGAGCAGTTCTTC. It encodes CASSPQGIAYNEQFF.

This sequence joins TRBV2 and TRBJ2-7; D is ambiguous. The CDR3 has 11 residues. The V end lost 8 bases, the J end lost 4 bases, and 9 bases lay between the germline ends. The V gene's germline CDR1 is SNHLY and CDR2 FYNNEI. In DNA, the CDR3 is TGTGCCAGCTCTGAGCTTTACGAGCAGTACTTC. Protein product: CASSELYEQYF.

The chain carries TRBV29-1 and TRBJ2-3; the match to TRBD2 covers 7 bases. The CDR3 has 13 residues. J was trimmed by 5 bases and V by 7 bases; bases with no gene match: 9. The germline CDR1 and CDR2 sequences are SQVTM and ANQGSEA. CDR3 protein: CSGGLVLVDTQYF. CDR3 bases: TGCAGCGGCGGACTAGTATTGGTAGATACGCAGTATTTT.

The rearrangement joins TRBV28 to TRBJ2-7; tentative D call: TRBD2 (5 bases). Trimming pared 7 bases from V and 6 bases from J, leaving 16 bases between. This CDR3 spans 13 amino acids. CDR1 MDHEN and CDR2 SYDVKM come from the germline V gene. CDR3 amino acids: CASTLGVRSEQYF. CDR3 in DNA: TGTGCCAGCACTTTGGGAGTTCGTAGCGAGCAGTACTTC.

The chain combines TRBV5-1 with TRBJ1-5, with D tentatively TRBD1 (5 bases). Deletions cut 3 bases from V and 5 bases from J, with 9 bases between. Germline V CDR1 and CDR2: SGHRS, YFSETQ. The CDR3 runs to 13 residues. CDR3 nucleotides: TGCGCCAGCAGCTGGCAGGGAGATCAGCCCCAGCATTTT. It specifies CASSWQGDQPQHF. Supplemented by reference TRBV5-1 and TRBJ1-5, the full variable domain reads KAGVTQTPRYLIKTRGQQVTLSCSPISGHRSVSWYQQTPGQGLQFLFEYFSETQRNKGNFPGRFSGRQFSNSRSEMNVSTLELGDSALYLCASSWQGDQPQHFGDGTRLSIL.

This clone was recorded only once. This chain links TRBV7-2 with TRBJ2-5; D not certain. Deletions cut 0 bases from V and 0 bases from J, with 8 bases between. CDR1 is SGHTA and CDR2 is FQGNSA in the germline V gene. The CDR3 is 15 amino acids. CDR3 sequence: CASSLATLYQETQYF. For the CDR3, the DNA is TGTGCCAGCAGCTTAGCTACACTGTACCAAGAGACCCAGTACTTC.

J is TRBJ2-7 and V is TRBV5-4; the match to TRBD1 covers 10 bases. This CDR3 contains 15 residues. Germline lookup yields CDR1 SGHNT and CDR2 YYREEE (reference sequence). V was pared by 4 bases and J by 4 bases, with 8 bases of the junction left unmatched. CDR3 DNA: TGTGCCAGCAGCCGAGGACAGGGGGAGTGGTACGAGCAGTACTTC. It translates to CASSRGQGEWYEQYF.

The V call is TRBV2, the J call TRBJ2-5; D gene uncertain. Trimming removed 4 bases at V and 1 base at J, with 1 base between. In germline, CDR1 is SNHLY, CDR2 FYNNEI. There are 11 residues in the CDR3. CDR3 protein: CASSAQETQYF. The CDR3 bases are TGTGCCAGCAGTGCCCAAGAGACCCAGTACTTC.

The V call is TRBV24-1, the J call TRBJ2-3, with TRBD2 identical over 8 bases. The CDR3 loop spans 16 amino acids. V lost 4 bases, J lost 2 bases, and 7 bases stayed unmatched. The germline V gene encodes CDR1 KGHDR and CDR2 SFDVKD. The CDR3: CATSDPAGLATDTQYF. For the CDR3, the DNA is TGTGCCACCAGTGACCCGGCCGGACTAGCCACAGATACGCAGTATTTT.

V is TRBV19 and J is TRBJ1-5; no clear D. The CDR3 sequence is 16 residues long. In germline, CDR1 is LNHDA, CDR2 SQIVND (reference sequence). Trimming pared 3 bases from V and 1 base from J, leaving 13 bases between. CDR3 protein: CASSIPTSWSNQPQHF. CDR3 nucleotide sequence: TGTGCCAGTAGTATCCCGACCTCTTGGAGCAATCAGCCCCAGCATTTT. The variable domain in full, with the rest retrieved from reference TRBV19 and TRBJ1-5, is DGGITQSPKYLFRKEGQNVTLSCEQNLNHDAMYWYRQDPGQGLRLIYYSQIVNDFQKGDIAEGYSVSREKKESFPLTVTSAQKNPTAFYLCASSIPTSWSNQPQHFGDGTRLSIL.

The chain uses TRBV6-1 and TRBJ1-2, with TRBD1 as a possible D gene (5 bases). Trimming left V 4 bases short and J 1 base short, with 16 bases between. The CDR3 length is 16 residues. Germline CDR1 is MNHNS and CDR2 is SASEGT. This CDR3 is CASSARPGRNNYGYTF. Written as DNA, the CDR3 is TGTGCCAGCAGTGCACGTCCGGGACGGAATAACTATGGCTACACCTTC.

The chain couples TRBV6-5 to TRBJ2-1; weak D call: TRBD2 (5 bases). CDR1 MNHEY and CDR2 SVGAGI come from the germline V gene. V shed 3 bases and J shed 7 bases, with 13 bases lying between them. This CDR3 is built from 14 residues. The CDR3 loop is CASSYPGGGNEQFF. CDR3 in DNA: TGTGCCAGCAGTTATCCAGGAGGTGGGAATGAGCAGTTCTTC.

J is TRBJ2-1 and V is TRBV27, with 7 nucleotides matching TRBD1. Germline trimming cut 5 bases from V and 1 base from J; bases unmatched to any gene: 5. Looked up from germline, CDR1 is MNHEY and CDR2 is SMNVEV (reference sequence). This CDR3 is 15 amino acids long. This chain's CDR3 is CASSLPRGSYNEQFF. CDR3 DNA: TGTGCCAGCAGTCTCCCCAGGGGGTCCTACAATGAGCAGTTCTTC.

The chain joins TRBV6-5 to TRBJ2-7; 7 bases align to TRBD1. Germline lookup yields CDR1 MNHEY and CDR2 SVGAGI. Unmatched junction bases numbered 2, after V lost 0 bases and J lost 0 bases. CDR3 length: 15 residues. CDR3: CASSYSGQSSYEQYF. DNA of the CDR3: TGTGCCAGCAGTTACTCGGGACAGAGCTCCTACGAGCAGTACTTC.

The gene calls are TRBV5-1 and TRBJ1-2; possibly TRBD1 for D (6 bases). Germline CDR1 reads SGHRS; CDR2 reads YFSETQ. The CDR3 covers 13 residues. The V gene lost 7 bases and the J gene lost 8 bases, with 18 bases spanning the gap. The CDR3 DNA follows: TGCGCCAGCCACCCGGACGGGGGGCAAGGCTACACCTTC. Protein sequence: CASHPDGGQGYTF.

The chain recombines TRBV6-5 with TRBJ1-1; TRBD1 might be the D (5 bases). Germline V CDR1 and CDR2: MNHEY, SVGAGI. V lost 0 bases, J lost 0 bases, and 11 bases lay in between. This CDR3 is 16 amino acids long. The CDR3 spells CASSYSTGRLNTEAFF. The CDR3 DNA sequence: TGTGCCAGCAGTTACTCGACGGGACGGTTGAACACTGAAGCTTTCTTT.

This sequence joins TRBV1 and TRBJ2-7; TRBD1, the table's D call, lacks a check against the DNA. TRBV1 is a pseudogene locus. The CDR3 consists of 18 residues. CDR3 coding DNA: TGCACCAGCAGCCAAGATCTCTGGAGGACAGCAGCACCTTACGAGCAGTACTTC. Translated: CTSSQDLWRTAAPYEQYF.

The chain couples TRBV28 to TRBJ2-7; D uncertain. V was pared by 7 bases and J by 9 bases, with 19 bases between. The CDR3 is made up of 13 amino acids. Germline V lookup: CDR1 MDHEN, CDR2 SYDVKM. DNA for the CDR3: TGTGCCAGCACCGCCTCCGGCAGCCGGCCGCAGTACTTC. As protein: CASTASGSRPQYF.

V and J are TRBV28 and TRBJ2-7; perhaps D is TRBD1 or TRBD2 (5 bases each). V was cut by 3 bases and J by 2 bases, with 17 bases left in between. The germline V gene encodes CDR1 MDHEN and CDR2 SYDVKM. CDR3 size: 16 residues. CDR3 bases: TGTGCCAGCAGTTTTGATTTGGGGGAGTTGACCTACGAGCAGTACTTC. Its translation is CASSFDLGELTYEQYF.

This clone was picked up one time. This sequence joins TRBV3-1 (or the pseudogene TRBV3-2) and TRBJ2-7; 9 bases are a match to TRBD1. The CDR3 sequence is 21 residues long. The V and J ends lost 0 bases and 2 bases, in that order; junction bases with no gene match: 20. CDR1 is LGHDT and CDR2 is YNNKEL in the germline V gene (reference sequence). CDR3 nucleotides: TGTGCCAGCAGCCAAGATCAGTTAAGGCCCAACAGGGGGCTTCTTCCCTACGAGCAGTACTTC. This sequence encodes CASSQDQLRPNRGLLPYEQYF.